What follows is one TCR beta chain and its context. The sample originates from a study of shared clonotypes between healthy human individuals. Germline V gene sequence: CDR1 MNHEY, CDR2 SMNVEV (reference sequence). This CDR3 is built from 15 residues. The V end lost 0 bases, the J end lost 1 base, and 10 bases lay between the germline ends. Data came from immunoSEQ multiplex PCR; TCRdb stores just in-frame clones and leaves some out. This sample has 2 million to 2.5 million clones, with just under 95% found just once. From CD4+ cells came CD45RA+ naive and CD45RA-negative memory subsets. V is TRBV27 and J is TRBJ2-7; TRBD1 might be the D (5 bases). Sequenced material: naive CD4+ T cells from PBMCs. As to subset: CD45RA+ positively selected. The sequence was obtained from a man aged 18 to 35 in good health. Some clones in this sample may be carry-over from other donors' samples. Here the CDR3 DNA reads TGTGCCAGCAGTTTATCGTCGGCAGGGTCCTACGAGCAGTACTTC. It codes for CASSLSSAGSYEQYF.